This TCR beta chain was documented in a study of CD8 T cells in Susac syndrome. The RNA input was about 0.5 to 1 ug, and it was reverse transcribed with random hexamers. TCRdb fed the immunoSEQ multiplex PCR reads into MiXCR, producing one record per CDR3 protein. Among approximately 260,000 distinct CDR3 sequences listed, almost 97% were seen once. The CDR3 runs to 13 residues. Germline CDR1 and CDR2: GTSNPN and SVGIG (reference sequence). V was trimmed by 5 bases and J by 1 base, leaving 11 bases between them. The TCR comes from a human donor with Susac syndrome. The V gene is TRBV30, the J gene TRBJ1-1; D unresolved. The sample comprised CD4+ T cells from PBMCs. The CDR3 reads CAWVTRENTEAFF. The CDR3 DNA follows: TGTGCCTGGGTAACGCGGGAGAACACTGAAGCTTTCTTT.